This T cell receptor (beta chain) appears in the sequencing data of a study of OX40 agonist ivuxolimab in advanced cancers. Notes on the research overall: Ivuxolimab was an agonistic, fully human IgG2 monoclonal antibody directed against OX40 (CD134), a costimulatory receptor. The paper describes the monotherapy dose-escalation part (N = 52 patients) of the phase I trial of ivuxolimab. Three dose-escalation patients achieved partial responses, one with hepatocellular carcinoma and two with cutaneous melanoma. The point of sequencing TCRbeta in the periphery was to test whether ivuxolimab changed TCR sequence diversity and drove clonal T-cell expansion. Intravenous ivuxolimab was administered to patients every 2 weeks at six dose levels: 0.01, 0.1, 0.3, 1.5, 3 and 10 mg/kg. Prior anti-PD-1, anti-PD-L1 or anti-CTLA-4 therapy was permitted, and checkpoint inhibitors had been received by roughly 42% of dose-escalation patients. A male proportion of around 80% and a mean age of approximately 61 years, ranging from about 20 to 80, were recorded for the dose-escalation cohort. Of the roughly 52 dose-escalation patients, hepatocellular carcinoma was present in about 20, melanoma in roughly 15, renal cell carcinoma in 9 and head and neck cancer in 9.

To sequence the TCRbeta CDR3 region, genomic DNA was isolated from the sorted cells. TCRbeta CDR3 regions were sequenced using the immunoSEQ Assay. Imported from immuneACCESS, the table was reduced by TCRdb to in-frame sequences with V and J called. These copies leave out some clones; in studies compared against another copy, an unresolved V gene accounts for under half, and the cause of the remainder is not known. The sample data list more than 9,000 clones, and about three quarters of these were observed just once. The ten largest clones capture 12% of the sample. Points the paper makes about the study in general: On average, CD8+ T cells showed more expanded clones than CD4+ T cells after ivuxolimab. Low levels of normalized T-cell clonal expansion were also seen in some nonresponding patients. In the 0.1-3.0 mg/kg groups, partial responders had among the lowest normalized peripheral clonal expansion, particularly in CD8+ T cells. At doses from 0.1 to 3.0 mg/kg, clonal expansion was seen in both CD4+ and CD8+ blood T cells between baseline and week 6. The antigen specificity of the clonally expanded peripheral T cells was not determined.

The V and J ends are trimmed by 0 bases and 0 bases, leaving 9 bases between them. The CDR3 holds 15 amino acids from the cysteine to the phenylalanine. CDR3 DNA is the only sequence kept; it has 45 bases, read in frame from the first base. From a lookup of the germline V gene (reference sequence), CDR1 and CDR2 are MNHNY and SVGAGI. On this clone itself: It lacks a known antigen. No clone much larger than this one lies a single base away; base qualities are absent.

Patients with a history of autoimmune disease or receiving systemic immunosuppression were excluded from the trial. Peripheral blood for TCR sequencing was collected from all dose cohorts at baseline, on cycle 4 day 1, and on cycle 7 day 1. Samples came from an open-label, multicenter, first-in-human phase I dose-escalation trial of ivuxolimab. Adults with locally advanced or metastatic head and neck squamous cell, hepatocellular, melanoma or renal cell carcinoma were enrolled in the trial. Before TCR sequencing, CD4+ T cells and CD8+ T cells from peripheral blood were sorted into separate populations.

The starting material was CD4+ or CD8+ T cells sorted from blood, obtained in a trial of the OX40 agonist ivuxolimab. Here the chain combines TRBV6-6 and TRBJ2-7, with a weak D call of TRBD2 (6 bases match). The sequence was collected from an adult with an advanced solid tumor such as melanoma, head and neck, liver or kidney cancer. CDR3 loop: CASSYSAGSSYEQYF. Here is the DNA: TGTGCCAGCAGTTACTCGGCCGGGAGCTCCTACGAGCAGTACTTC.